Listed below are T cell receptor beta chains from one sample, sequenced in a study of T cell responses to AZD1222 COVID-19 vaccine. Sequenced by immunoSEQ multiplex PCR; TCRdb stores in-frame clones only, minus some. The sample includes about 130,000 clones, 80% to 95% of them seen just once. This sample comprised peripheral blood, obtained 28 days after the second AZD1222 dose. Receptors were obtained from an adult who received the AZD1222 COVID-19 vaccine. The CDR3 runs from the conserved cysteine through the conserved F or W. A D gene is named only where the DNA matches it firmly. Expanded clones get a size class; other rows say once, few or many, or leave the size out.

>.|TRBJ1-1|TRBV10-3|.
CAISESSGRRDTEAFF
TGTGCCATCAGTGAGTCATCGGGGCGGCGGGACACTGAAGCTTTCTTT
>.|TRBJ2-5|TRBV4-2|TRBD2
CASSQDRMWGGQETQYF
TGTGCCAGCAGCCAAGATCGGATGTGGGGGGGCCAAGAGACCCAGTACTTC
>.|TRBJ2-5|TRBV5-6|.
CASSSTGFKETQYF
TGTGCCAGCAGCTCAACAGGGTTCAAAGAGACCCAGTACTTC
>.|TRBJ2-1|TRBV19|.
CASSITTRAVGDNEQFF
TGTGCCAGTAGTATAACGACCAGGGCGGTTGGGGACAATGAGCAGTTCTTC
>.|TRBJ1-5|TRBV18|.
CASSLGLSNQPQHF
TGTGCCAGCTCACTAGGGCTCAGCAATCAGCCCCAGCATTTT
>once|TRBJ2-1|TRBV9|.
CASSVAGSQGIGSYNEQFF
TGTGCCAGCAGCGTAGCCGGTTCACAGGGAATCGGCTCCTACAATGAGCAGTTCTTC
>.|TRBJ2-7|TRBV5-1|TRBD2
CASSLSRVAGAYEQYF
TGCGCCAGCAGCTTGTCAAGGGTAGCGGGGGCCTACGAGCAGTACTTC
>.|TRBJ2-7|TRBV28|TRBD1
CASTRDRDFSYEQYF
TGTGCCAGCACCCGGGACAGGGACTTTTCCTACGAGCAGTACTTC
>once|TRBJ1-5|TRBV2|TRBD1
CASSAGTGNYQPQHF
TGTGCCAGCAGTGCGGGGACAGGGAATTATCAGCCCCAGCATTTT
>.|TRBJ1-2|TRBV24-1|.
CATSDFLNYGYTF
TGTGCCACCAGTGATTTCCTTAACTATGGCTACACCTTC